The present entry profiles one TCR beta chain with its context. Authors' data handling: Cell counts per sample came from amplifying reference gene primers. Profiling relied on immunoSEQ multiplex PCR, and the TCRdb table lists in-frame clones only, not all of them. That table supplies the V and J calls and clone size; D and trimming were determined from the DNA. The repertoire holds 130,000 or so clones, 84% seen once, with about a sixth in the top ten. The V gene's germline CDR1 is WSHSY and CDR2 SAAADI. The CDR3 has 14 residues. Trimming removed 5 bases from V and 7 bases from J; junction bases left unmatched: 6. This entry is derived from a study of blood T cell repertoires in COVID-19. The overall study: Italy, Spain and the United States were the sources of the convalescent and acute COVID-19 samples. The analysed material was cDNA or gDNA that came from T cells, B-cell-depleted T cells, or PBMCs.

Sequenced input: peripheral blood. The TCR originated in a woman over 75 with acute or convalescent COVID-19. The rearrangement joins TRBV10-2 to TRBJ2-7; 12 nucleotides agree with TRBD1. Here the CDR3 reads CASSWDRGQGEQYF. The CDR3, as DNA: TGCGCCAGCAGTTGGGACAGGGGGCAAGGGGAGCAGTACTTC.